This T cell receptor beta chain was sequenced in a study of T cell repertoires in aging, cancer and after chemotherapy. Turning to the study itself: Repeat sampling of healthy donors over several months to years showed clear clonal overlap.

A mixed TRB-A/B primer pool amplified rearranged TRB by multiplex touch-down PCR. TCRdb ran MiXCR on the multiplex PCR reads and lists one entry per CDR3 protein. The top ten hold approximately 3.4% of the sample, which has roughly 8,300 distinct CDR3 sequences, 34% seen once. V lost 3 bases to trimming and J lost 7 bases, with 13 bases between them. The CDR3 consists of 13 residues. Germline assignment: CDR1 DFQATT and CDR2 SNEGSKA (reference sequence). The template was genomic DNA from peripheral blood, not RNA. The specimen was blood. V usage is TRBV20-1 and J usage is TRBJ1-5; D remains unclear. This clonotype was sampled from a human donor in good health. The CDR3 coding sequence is TGCAGTGCTAGCCCGACTTTTACACAGCCCCAGCATTTT. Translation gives CSASPTFTQPQHF.